This entry lists 27 T cell receptor beta chains sequenced from one sample in a study of beta chain features in type 1 diabetes. As every portion of the isolated RNA was reverse transcribed, the sequencing read expressed TCRB transcripts. This table comes from immunoSEQ multiplex PCR, and its TCRdb copy is limited to in-frame clones, with some not included. The table lists roughly 170,000 clones, about an eighth of them singletons. Sequencing was performed on central memory CD4+ T cells from blood. These receptors all come from a woman aged 18-29 years in good health.

This clone was seen only a few times. The chain employs TRBV27 and TRBJ2-7; TRBD2 matches at 11 bases. The CDR3 extends over 14 amino acids. Per germline, CDR1 MNHEY and CDR2 SMNVEV (reference sequence). V gave up 8 bases and J gave up 3 bases; unmatched junction bases: 6. The CDR3, as DNA: TGTGCCAGCTGTCCTAGCGGGGGGAACTACGAGCAGTACTTC. As protein: CASCPSGGNYEQYF.

The rearrangement links TRBV7-8 to TRBJ2-4; 14 bases fit TRBD2. The CDR3 has 17 amino acids. V dropped 3 bases and J dropped 1; count of bases not matched to a gene: 2. Germline V gives CDR1 SGHVS, CDR2 FQNEAQ. In nucleotides, the CDR3 is TGTGCCAGCAGCTTGCGACTAGCGGGAGGGGCCAAAAACATTCAGTACTTC. It yields the protein CASSLRLAGGAKNIQYF.

This clone came up a few times. The V call is TRBV4-2, the J call TRBJ2-2; maybe TRBD1 (6 bases). The germline gives CDR1 LGHNA, CDR2 YNFKEQ. V dropped 11 bases and J dropped 4 bases, with 14 bases sitting between them. The CDR3 is made up of 13 amino acids. This chain's CDR3 is CAARTETTGELFF. CDR3 nucleotide sequence: TGTGCCGCCAGGACAGAAACCACCGGGGAGCTGTTTTTT.

The V call is TRBV18, the J call TRBJ2-1; 9 positions agree with TRBD1. CDR3 length: 17 residues. In germline, CDR1 is KGHSH, CDR2 LQKENI. V shed 0 bases, J shed 2 bases, and the junction held 5 bases outside the gene matches. CDR3 nucleotides: TGTGCCAGCTCACCACCCGTAGGGACAGGGACCTACAATGAGCAGTTCTTC. Translating gives CASSPPVGTGTYNEQFF.

This clone was seen only a few times. V is TRBV2 and J is TRBJ2-7, with 9 bases matching TRBD1. Germline CDR1 reads SNHLY; CDR2 reads FYNNEI. This CDR3 is 12 amino acids long. V lost 9 bases and J lost 7; bases outside the gene matches: 7. For the CDR3, the DNA is TGTGCCAGAGGACAGGGGCCGGGGGAGCAGTACTTC. Amino acids: CARGQGPGEQYF.

The sample holds a few counts of this clone. The rearrangement links TRBV6-1 to TRBJ2-1; possibly TRBD2 for D (5 bases). V lost 7 bases and J lost 13, with 17 bases in between. Germline CDR1 reads MNHNS; CDR2 reads SASEGT. The CDR3 runs 12 residues. In DNA, the CDR3 is TGTGCCAGCACCATCTTGACGGGGAATCAGTTCTTC. This gives the protein CASTILTGNQFF.

The chain carries TRBV5-4 and TRBJ1-4, with 7 bases aligning to TRBD1. The ends lost 5 bases at V and 8 bases at J; junction bases unmatched: 9. Per the germline V gene, CDR1 is SGHNT and CDR2 is YYREEE (reference sequence). The length of the CDR3 is 14 residues. The CDR3 DNA sequence: TGTGCCAGCAGTCCGGACAGGCGGTTCGAAAAACTGTTTTTT. It specifies CASSPDRRFEKLFF.

The chain has TRBV4-1 and TRBJ1-5; no clear D. Per germline, CDR1 MGHRA and CDR2 YSYEKL. The CDR3 is 15 residues long. Between the trimmed V and J ends, which lost 4 bases and 6 bases, there was a span of 16 bases. The CDR3 DNA is TGCGCCAGCAGCCCTTACGGCAGGTTGAGTCAGCCCCAGCATTTT. Translating it yields CASSPYGRLSQPQHF.

This chain links TRBV7-9 with TRBJ2-7; TRBD2 aligns across 7 bases. Germline CDR1 and CDR2: SEHNR and FQNEAQ (reference sequence). V shed 1 base and J 3 bases; nucleotides not matched to a gene: 6. CDR3 length: 15 amino acids. The CDR3 loop is CASSLGRGSVYEQYF. The DNA for the CDR3 is TGTGCCAGCAGCTTAGGCCGCGGGAGTGTCTACGAGCAGTACTTC.

The rearrangement uses TRBV11-3 and TRBJ2-3, with 14 nucleotides matching TRBD2. The CDR3 contains 18 residues. Germline trimming cut 5 bases from V and 8 bases from J; bases unmatched to any gene: 15. In germline, CDR1 is SGHNT, CDR2 YENEEA. The DNA of the CDR3 is TGTGCCAGCAGCCAACGACTAGCGGGAGGGCCTAAGCCAGTTACGCAGTATTTT. This gives the protein CASSQRLAGGPKPVTQYF.

The chain is built from TRBV14 and TRBJ2-7, with 8 bases that match TRBD1. V was clipped by 3 bases and J by 1 base; unmatched bases: 5. Germline V gene data show CDR1 as SGHDN and CDR2 as FVKESK. The CDR3 is made up of 15 amino acids. CDR3 coding DNA: TGTGCCAGCAGCCAGCTGACAGGGGCGTCCTACGAGCAGTACTTC. It translates to CASSQLTGASYEQYF.

Ten or more counts support this clone. This sequence joins TRBV19 and TRBJ2-7; maybe TRBD2 (5 bases). Germline assignment: CDR1 LNHDA and CDR2 SQIVND (reference sequence). The CDR3 extends over 14 amino acids. The V gene lost 7 bases and the J gene lost 0 bases, with 13 bases spanning the gap. CDR3 nucleotides: TGTGCCAGTACGTTGCGGGTAGGCTCCTACGAGCAGTACTTC. It yields the protein CASTLRVGSYEQYF.

As DNA, the CDR3 is TGTGCCAGCAGTCTAGGGGATCGGTACAATGAGCAGTTCTTC. It translates to CASSLGDRYNEQFF. V usage is TRBV6-5 and J usage is TRBJ2-1, with a weak D call TRBD1 (5 bases). The germline V and J ends were trimmed by 5 bases and 4 bases, with 12 bases remaining between them. This CDR3 region has 14 residues. The germline gives CDR1 MNHEY, CDR2 SVGAGI.

There are a few counts of this clone. J is TRBJ2-7 and V is TRBV30, with a tentative D call TRBD2 (6 bases). Germline CDR1 is GTSNPN and CDR2 is SVGIG (reference sequence). V was trimmed by 4 bases and J by 2 bases, leaving 15 bases between them. The CDR3 contains 14 residues. For the CDR3, the DNA is TGTGCCTGGATAGGCGGCGGGAAGCCCTACGAGCAGTACTTC. This translates into CAWIGGGKPYEQYF. The full variable domain, rest sourced from reference TRBV30 and TRBJ2-7, is SQTIHQWPATLVQPVGSPLSLECTVEGTSNPNLYWYRQAAGRGLQLLFYSVGIGQISSEVPQNLSASRPQDRQFILSSKKLLLSDSGFYLCAWIGGGKPYEQYFGPGTRLTVT.

This clone was counted only a few times. The chain employs TRBV5-4 and TRBJ2-2, with a tentative D call TRBD2 (5 bases). The CDR3 is 15 amino acids. Germline-derived CDR1 and CDR2 are SGHNT and YYREEE (reference sequence). Trimming took off 5 bases at V and 1 base at J, with 12 bases between the two ends. The CDR3 is CASRPDLQNTGELFF. The CDR3 DNA is TGTGCCAGCAGACCGGACTTACAGAACACCGGGGAGCTGTTTTTT.

The V and J genes are TRBV6-4 and TRBJ2-3, with 7 bases matching TRBD2. Germline V lookup: CDR1 MRHNA, CDR2 SNTAGT. V lost 5 bases and J lost 4; bases outside the gene matches: 6. The CDR3 extends over 14 amino acids. CDR3 in amino acids: CASSRGGSADTQYF. DNA of the CDR3: TGTGCCAGCAGTAGGGGCGGGAGTGCAGATACGCAGTATTTT.

Many counts were recorded for this clone. This sequence joins TRBV2 and TRBJ2-7; D perhaps matches TRBD2 (7 bases). This CDR3 has 12 residues. Trimming cost V 7 bases and J 7 bases, with 14 bases left between them. Germline V gene data show CDR1 as SNHLY and CDR2 as FYNNEI. For the CDR3, the DNA is TGTGCCAGCAAGCGGGACACGGGAGAGCAGTACTTC. Translated, it gives CASKRDTGEQYF.

V usage is TRBV25-1 and J usage is TRBJ2-7, with TRBD2 matching 12 bases. Trimming took 7 bases from V and 4 from J; bases not matched to a gene: 2. The germline CDR1 and CDR2 sequences are MGHDK and SYGVNS. CDR3 length: 13 residues. The CDR3 loop is CASMTSGSYEQYF. The DNA for the CDR3 is TGTGCCAGCATGACTAGCGGGAGTTACGAGCAGTACTTC.

This clone was detected only a few times. Other DNA sequences in the same sample also yield this CDR3. This chain uses TRBV7-9 with TRBJ1-2; 9 bases are shared with TRBD1. From germline, CDR1 is SEHNR and CDR2 FQNEAQ (reference sequence). The CDR3 covers 13 residues. V gave up 6 bases and J gave up 6 bases; unmatched junction bases: 5. The CDR3: CASSLGQGNGYTF. The CDR3 region has the DNA TGTGCCAGCAGTCTTGGACAGGGGAATGGCTACACCTTC. The variable domain in full, with the rest retrieved from reference TRBV7-9 and TRBJ1-2, is DTGVSQNPRHKITKRGQNVTFRCDPISEHNRLYWYRQTLGQGPEFLTYFQNEAQLEKSRLLSDRFSAERPKGSFSTLEIQRTEQGDSAMYLCASSLGQGNGYTFGSGTRLTVV.

This clone occurred a few times. This chain joins TRBV6-5 and TRBJ1-5; the D is unclear. V was trimmed by 11 bases and J by 0 bases, leaving 14 bases between them. Germline values: CDR1 MNHEY, CDR2 SVGAGI. This CDR3 has 14 amino acids. CDR3 sequence reads: CASRQTYSNQPQHF. CDR3 DNA: TGTGCCTCCCGTCAGACATATAGCAATCAGCCCCAGCATTTT.

This clone was found a few times. The chain carries TRBV28 and TRBJ2-3; 7 bases agree with TRBD2. The V gene's germline CDR1 is MDHEN and CDR2 SYDVKM. V gave up 7 bases and J gave up 11 bases; unmatched junction bases: 9. The CDR3 sequence is 12 residues long. The CDR3 loop reads CASTREREGQYF. CDR3 nucleotides: TGTGCCAGCACGCGGGAGAGGGAGGGGCAGTATTTT.

The J gene is TRBJ1-1, the V gene TRBV7-8, with D possibly TRBD1 on 6 matching bases. Germline CDR1 SGHVS, CDR2 FQNEAQ. The V and J ends lost 4 bases and 4 bases respectively, with 10 bases between them. The CDR3 is 13 amino acids. For the CDR3, the DNA is TGTGCCAGCAGCTCTCAGGGGATCACTGAAGCTTTCTTT. Translation gives CASSSQGITEAFF.

The chain joins TRBV4-1 to TRBJ2-7, with TRBD2 identical over 9 bases. The CDR3 loop spans 15 amino acids. The germline gives CDR1 MGHRA, CDR2 YSYEKL. Trimming took 0 bases from V and 5 from J; bases not matched to a gene: 5. The CDR3 DNA reads TGCGCCAGCAGCCAAGACCCGGGGACTAGCAACGAGCAGTACTTC. Amino acids: CASSQDPGTSNEQYF.

The V call is TRBV4-1, the J call TRBJ2-5; 11 nucleotides align to TRBD2. Looked up from germline, CDR1 is MGHRA and CDR2 is YSYEKL. The CDR3 is made up of 16 amino acids. Trimming at V came to 1 base and at J to 4 bases, leaving 5 bases not matched to a gene. CDR3 in amino acids: CASSQGLAGWGETQYF. The CDR3 bases are TGCGCCAGCAGCCAAGGACTAGCGGGATGGGGAGAGACCCAGTACTTC.

The chain is built from TRBV5-4 and TRBJ2-6, with 8 bases identical to TRBD2. Germline lookup yields CDR1 SGHNT and CDR2 YYREEE (reference sequence). The CDR3 spans 15 residues. The trim removed 3 bases at V and 3 bases at J, leaving 2 bases unmatched. CDR3 DNA: TGTGCCAGCAGCTGGGCGGGAGGTGGGGCCAACGTCCTGACTTTC. Translated: CASSWAGGGANVLTF.

The chain couples TRBV6-5 to TRBJ1-4; 7 bases map to TRBD1. V lost 8 bases to trimming and J lost 8 bases; unmatched junction nucleotides: 8. Germline V gene sequence: CDR1 MNHEY, CDR2 SVGAGI. CDR3 length: 13 amino acids. The CDR3: CASGDRRGEKLFF. CDR3 in DNA: TGTGCCAGCGGGGACAGAAGAGGGGAAAAACTGTTTTTT.

In its sample, this clone was seen a few times. The rearrangement uses TRBV11-2 and TRBJ2-3, with a tentative D call TRBD1 (5 bases). V gave up 3 bases and J gave up 0 bases, with 13 bases separating them. Germline-derived CDR1 and CDR2 are SGHAT and FQNNGV. The CDR3 is made up of 16 amino acids. CDR3 sequence reads: CASSFTSRGSTDTQYF. CDR3 sequence (DNA): TGTGCCAGCAGCTTTACGTCTAGGGGTAGCACAGATACGCAGTATTTT.